This passage covers 15 T cell receptor beta chains from one sample sequenced in a study of Ad26.COV2.S vaccination and SARS-CoV-2 variants. Described treatment: 15 to 20 received Ad26.COV2.S at low or high dose, single or two shots; about 5 received placebo; per-sample allocation not given. Specimens were obtained on day 63 following the first vaccine or placebo injection. Measured with immunoSEQ multiplex PCR; TCRdb has only the in-frame clones, and not every one. Found here are some 390,000 clones, around 85% of them singletons; the top ten hold approximately 3.7%. The specimen comprised peripheral blood, sampled in a trial of Ad26.COV2.S vaccine versus placebo. The receptors were gathered from a person between 18 and 65 years old who received the Ad26.COV2.S COVID-19 vaccine or a placebo.

This clone has only one observation. J is TRBJ2-5 and V is TRBV7-8; D is unclear. Deletions cut 6 bases from V and 1 base from J, with 15 bases between. The CDR3 is made up of 15 amino acids. Germline V gives CDR1 SGHVS, CDR2 FQNEAQ. As DNA, the CDR3 is TGTGCCAGCAGTCAAACGCTCCCCTTCCAAGAGACCCAGTACTTC. This codes for CASSQTLPFQETQYF.

Details on this clone: The sample holds other DNA sequences that translate to the same CDR3. The J gene is TRBJ2-5, the V gene TRBV4-1, with 7 bases that match TRBD2. Trimming cost V 1 base and J 4 bases; bases outside gene matches: 3. The germline V gene has CDR1 MGHRA and CDR2 YSYEKL. This CDR3 is 14 amino acids long. The CDR3 is CASSQVGGSETQYF. The CDR3 nucleotides read TGCGCCAGCAGCCAAGTGGGGGGGTCAGAGACCCAGTACTTC.

The rearrangement uses TRBV5-4 and TRBJ2-1; either TRBD1 or TRBD2 may fit D (5 bases each). The CDR3 is 17 amino acids. V dropped 0 bases and J dropped 7 bases, with 20 bases sitting between them. Germline CDR1 and CDR2: SGHNT and YYREEE (reference sequence). CDR3 sequence (DNA): TGTGCCAGCAGCTTGGACCTCCTCCCCGGGACGAGTAATGAGCAGTTCTTC. Amino acids: CASSLDLLPGTSNEQFF.

The rearrangement links TRBV7-9 to TRBJ1-1, with 8 bases aligning to TRBD1. The CDR3 is 16 residues long. CDR1 is SEHNR, CDR2 FQNEAQ, per germline (reference sequence). J lost 3 bases, V lost 5 bases, and 11 bases had no gene match. The CDR3 loop is CASSERDRGADTEAFF. DNA for the CDR3: TGTGCCAGCAGCGAGCGTGACAGGGGAGCGGACACTGAAGCTTTCTTT.

This clone has a handful of counts. The V gene is TRBV10-1, the J gene TRBJ2-2; D is possibly TRBD2 (6 bases). This CDR3 is built from 15 residues. Germline lookup yields CDR1 WNHNN and CDR2 SYGVQD (reference sequence). Trimming took 3 bases from V and 4 from J, leaving 12 bases between them. CDR3 residues: CASSDRRDPTGELFF. DNA for the CDR3: TGCGCCAGCAGTGATCGGAGGGACCCCACCGGGGAGCTGTTTTTT.

The J gene is TRBJ2-7, the V gene TRBV5-1; D is uncertain. V gave up 1 base and J gave up 3 bases, with 5 bases separating them. CDR1 and CDR2 (germline): SGHRS, YFSETQ. The CDR3 covers 12 residues. This CDR3 reads CASSLTFYEQYF. DNA of the CDR3: TGCGCCAGCAGCTTGACTTTCTACGAGCAGTACTTC.

The rearrangement uses TRBV12-5 and TRBJ2-5; D gene ambiguous. V was shortened by 1 base and J by 1 base, with 4 bases between the two germline ends. The CDR3 extends over 13 amino acids. Germline V lookup: CDR1 LGHNT, CDR2 FRNRAP. This CDR3 reads CASGLGFQETQYF. CDR3 in DNA: TGTGCTAGTGGTTTGGGCTTCCAAGAGACCCAGTACTTC.

J is TRBJ2-7 and V is TRBV6-5, with D unresolved. V lost 4 bases, J lost 3 bases, and 10 bases lay in between. Germline V gene sequence: CDR1 MNHEY, CDR2 SVGAGI. The CDR3 runs to 13 residues. The CDR3 DNA is TGTGCCAGCAGTTCCCCCCGTCGCTACGAGCAGTACTTC. This sequence encodes CASSSPRRYEQYF.

V is TRBV5-1 and J is TRBJ2-2; D not certain. This CDR3 has 16 residues. V lost 4 bases and J lost 5, with 18 bases in between. The germline V gene has CDR1 SGHRS and CDR2 YFSETQ. CDR3 region: CASSPGPFLGTGELFF. The CDR3 DNA reads TGCGCCAGCAGCCCCGGACCTTTTTTGGGGACCGGGGAGCTGTTTTTT.

This clone was detected once. The V and J genes are TRBV7-9 and TRBJ2-7; maybe TRBD1 (5 bases). The CDR3 runs 13 residues. CDR1 SEHNR and CDR2 FQNEAQ come from the germline V gene (reference sequence). With 1 base removed from V and 5 bases from J, the gap between germline ends came to 9 bases. Written as DNA, the CDR3 is TGTGCCAGCAGCTTAGGGACACGCCACGAGCAGTACTTC. This encodes CASSLGTRHEQYF.

The V gene is TRBV11-3, the J gene TRBJ1-1, with D possibly TRBD1 on 6 matching bases. The CDR3 sequence is 19 residues long. Germline CDR1 is SGHNT and CDR2 is YENEEA. Trimming left V 4 bases short and J 0 bases short, with 24 bases between. The CDR3 DNA sequence: TGTGCCAGCAGCTCGGACAGACGGTTAGAAAGAACCATGAACACTGAAGCTTTCTTT. This encodes CASSSDRRLERTMNTEAFF.

This chain joins TRBV18 and TRBJ2-1, with TRBD2 matching 7 bases. V lost 5 bases and J lost 5; bases outside the gene matches: 3. The CDR3 runs to 13 residues. The V gene's germline CDR1 is KGHSH and CDR2 LQKENI. DNA for the CDR3: TGTGCCAGCTCAGGGCTAGCGGACAATGAGCAGTTCTTC. Amino acid sequence: CASSGLADNEQFF. Full variable domain (rest looked up from reference TRBV18 and TRBJ2-1): NAGVMQNPRHLVRRRGQEARLRCSPMKGHSHVYWYRQLPEEGLKFMVYLQKENIIDESGMPKERFSAEFPKEGPSILRIQQVVRGDSAAYFCASSGLADNEQFFGPGTRLTVL.

J is TRBJ1-2 and V is TRBV27; 7 bases fit TRBD1. Germline V gene sequence: CDR1 MNHEY, CDR2 SMNVEV (reference sequence). V gave up 5 bases and J gave up 1 base; unmatched junction bases: 4. CDR3 size: 14 residues. The CDR3 DNA reads TGTGCCAGCAGTACAGGGGTGTTTAACTATGGCTACACCTTC. It yields the protein CASSTGVFNYGYTF.

The rearrangement joins TRBV7-8 to TRBJ2-3; 9 nucleotides align to TRBD2. The CDR3 covers 16 residues. Germline CDR1 is SGHVS and CDR2 is FQNEAQ. The ends lost 3 bases at V and 2 bases at J; junction bases unmatched: 6. CDR3 DNA: TGTGCCAGCAGCTTCGGGACTAGCTATCCCACAGATACGCAGTATTTT. Amino acid sequence: CASSFGTSYPTDTQYF.

The rearrangement joins TRBV4-1 to TRBJ2-7, with 9 bases lining up with TRBD2. Germline assignment: CDR1 MGHRA and CDR2 YSYEKL. The CDR3 extends over 17 amino acids. With V trimmed by 1 base and J by 0 bases, 7 bases remained unmatched. The DNA of the CDR3 is TGCGCCAGCAGCCAAGGCGGGGGGGACTCCTCCTCCTACGAGCAGTACTTC. The encoded protein is CASSQGGGDSSSYEQYF.